The 2 T cell receptor beta chains listed next were all sequenced from one sample in a study of T cell responses to AZD1222 COVID-19 vaccine. Repertoires were generated with immunoSEQ multiplex PCR, while TCRdb's copy carries only in-frame clones and drops some. The sample holds some 140,000 clones, roughly nine tenths seen once. Material: peripheral blood, obtained 28 days after the second AZD1222 dose. Source of these receptors: an adult who received the AZD1222 COVID-19 vaccine.

The V and J genes are TRBV4-2 and TRBJ1-4, with 8 positions matching TRBD1. CDR3 length: 15 amino acids. V was pared by 1 base and J by 8 bases, with 6 bases of the junction left unmatched. Germline assignment: CDR1 LGHNA and CDR2 YNFKEQ. The CDR3 reads CASSQGQGFEEKLFF. CDR3 coding DNA: TGTGCCAGCAGCCAAGGACAGGGGTTTGAGGAAAAACTGTTTTTT.

In this sample, this clone turned up once. The chain couples TRBV15 to TRBJ1-1, with TRBD1 matching 9 bases. The length of the CDR3 is 16 residues. Germline trimming cut 1 base from V and 3 bases from J; bases unmatched to any gene: 6. Germline V CDR1 and CDR2: LNHNV, YYDKDF (reference sequence). The CDR3 loop is CATSRVRTGADTEAFF. Here the CDR3 DNA reads TGTGCCACCAGCAGAGTGAGGACAGGGGCGGACACTGAAGCTTTCTTT.